This T cell receptor (beta chain) was identified in a study of cytomegalovirus exposure and HLA in healthy donors. The CDR3 is 15 amino acids. V was pared by 3 bases and J by 0 bases, with 13 bases between. Germline lookup yields CDR1 SGHRS and CDR2 YFSETQ. The repertoire was sequenced with immunoSEQ multiplex PCR; TCRdb's copy has only in-frame clones and lacks some. The top ten clones hold less than 4% of a sample with 65,000 to 95,000 clones, roughly 95% of them seen once. Findings of the study overall: About 180 TCR beta chains were listed as cytomegalovirus-associated. The classifier, whose performance was assessed in both the original and validation cohorts, reportedly diagnosed cytomegalovirus status with high specificity and sensitivity. Across donors, most TCRs were seen rarely, yet some public ones were widespread.

As for this clone: Antigen unknown.

Separate from the approximately 670-subject first cohort was the roughly 120-subject validation cohort, to which the donors belonged. The sequencing sample was made of PBMCs. The rearrangement uses TRBV5-1 and TRBJ2-7, with TRBD2 as a possible D gene (6 bases). This TCR was sampled from a man younger than 35 in good health and CMV-seronegative. In DNA form, the CDR3 reads TGCGCCAGCAGCTCCCTTAGCGGAAACTCCTACGAGCAGTACTTC. Its protein product is CASSSLSGNSYEQYF.